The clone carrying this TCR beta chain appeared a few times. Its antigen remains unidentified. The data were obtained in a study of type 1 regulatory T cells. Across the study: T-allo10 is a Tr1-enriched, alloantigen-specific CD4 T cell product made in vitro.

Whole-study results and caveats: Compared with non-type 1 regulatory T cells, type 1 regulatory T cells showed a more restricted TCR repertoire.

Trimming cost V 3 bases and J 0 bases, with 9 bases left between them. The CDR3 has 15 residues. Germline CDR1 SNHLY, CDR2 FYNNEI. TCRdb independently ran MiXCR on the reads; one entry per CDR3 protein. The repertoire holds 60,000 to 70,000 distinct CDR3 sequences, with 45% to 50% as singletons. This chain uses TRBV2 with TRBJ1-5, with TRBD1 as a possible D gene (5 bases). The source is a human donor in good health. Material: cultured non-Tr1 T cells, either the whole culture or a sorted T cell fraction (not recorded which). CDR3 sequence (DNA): TGTGCCAGCAGTGAGCAGGGCCGTAGCAATCAGCCCCAGCATTTT. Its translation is CASSEQGRSNQPQHF.